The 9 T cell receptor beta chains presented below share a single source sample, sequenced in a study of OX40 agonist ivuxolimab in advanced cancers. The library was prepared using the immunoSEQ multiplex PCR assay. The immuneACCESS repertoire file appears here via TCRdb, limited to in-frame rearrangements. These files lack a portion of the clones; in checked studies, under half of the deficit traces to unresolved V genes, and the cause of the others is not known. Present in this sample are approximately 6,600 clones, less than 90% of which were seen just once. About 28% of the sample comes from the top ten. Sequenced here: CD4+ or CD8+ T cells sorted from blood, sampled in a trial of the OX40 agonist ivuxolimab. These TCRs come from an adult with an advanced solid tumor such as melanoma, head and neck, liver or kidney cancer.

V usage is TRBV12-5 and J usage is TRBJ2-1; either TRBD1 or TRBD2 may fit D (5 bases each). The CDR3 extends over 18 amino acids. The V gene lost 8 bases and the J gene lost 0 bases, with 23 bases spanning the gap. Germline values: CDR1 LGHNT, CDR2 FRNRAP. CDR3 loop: CASLRGSSSGRSYNEQFF. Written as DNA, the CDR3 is TGTGCTAGTCTCCGCGGGTCATCTTCGGGGCGCTCCTACAATGAGCAGTTCTTC. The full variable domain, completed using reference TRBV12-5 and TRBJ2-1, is DARVTQTPRHKVTEMGQEVTMRCQPILGHNTVFWYRQTMMQGLELLAYFRNRAPLDDSGMPKDRFSAEMPDATLATLKIQPSEPRDSAVYFCASLRGSSSGRSYNEQFFGPGTRLTVL.

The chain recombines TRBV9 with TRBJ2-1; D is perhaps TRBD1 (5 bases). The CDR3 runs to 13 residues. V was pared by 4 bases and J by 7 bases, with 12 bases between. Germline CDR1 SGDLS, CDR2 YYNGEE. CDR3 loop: CASSPRPGNEQFF. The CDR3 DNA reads TGTGCCAGCAGCCCCCGACCAGGGAATGAGCAGTTCTTC.

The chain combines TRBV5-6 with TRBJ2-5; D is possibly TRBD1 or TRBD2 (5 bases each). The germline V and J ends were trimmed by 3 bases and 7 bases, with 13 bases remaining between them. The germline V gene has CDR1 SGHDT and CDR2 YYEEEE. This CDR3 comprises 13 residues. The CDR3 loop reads CASSSGTLGTQYF. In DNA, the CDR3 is TGTGCCAGCAGCTCTGGGACCCTAGGGACCCAGTACTTC.

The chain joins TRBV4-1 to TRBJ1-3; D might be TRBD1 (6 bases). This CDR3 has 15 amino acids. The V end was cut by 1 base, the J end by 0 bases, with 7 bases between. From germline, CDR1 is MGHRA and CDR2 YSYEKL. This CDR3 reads CASSQAGASGNTIYF. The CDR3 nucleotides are TGCGCCAGCAGCCAAGCAGGGGCCTCTGGAAACACCATATATTTT.

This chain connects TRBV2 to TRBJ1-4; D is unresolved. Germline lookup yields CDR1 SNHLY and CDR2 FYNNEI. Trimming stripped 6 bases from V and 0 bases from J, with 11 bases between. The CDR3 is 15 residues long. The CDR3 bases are TGTGCCAGCAGGTTTGCCTCTGCAACTAATGAAAAACTGTTTTTT. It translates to CASRFASATNEKLFF.

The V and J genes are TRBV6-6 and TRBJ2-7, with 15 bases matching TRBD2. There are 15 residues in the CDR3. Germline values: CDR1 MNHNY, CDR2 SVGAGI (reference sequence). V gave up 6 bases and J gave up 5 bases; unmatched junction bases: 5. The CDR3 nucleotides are TGTGCCAGCAGGGGGACTAGCGGGAGGATCAACGAGCAGTACTTC. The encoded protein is CASRGTSGRINEQYF.

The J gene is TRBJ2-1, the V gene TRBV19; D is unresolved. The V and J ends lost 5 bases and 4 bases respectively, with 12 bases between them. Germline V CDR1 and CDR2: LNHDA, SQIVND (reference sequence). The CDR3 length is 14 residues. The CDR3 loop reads CASSSGGAYNEQFF. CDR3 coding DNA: TGTGCCAGTAGTTCCGGCGGAGCTTACAATGAGCAGTTCTTC.

Written as DNA, the CDR3 is TGTGCCAGCACAGGGCTGAACAATCAGCCCCAGCATTTT. Translation gives CASTGLNNQPQHF. The rearrangement links TRBV6-1 to TRBJ1-5, with D possibly matching TRBD1 (5 bases). Germline CDR1 MNHNS, CDR2 SASEGT. The CDR3 consists of 13 residues. Trimming left V 7 bases short and J 3 bases short, with 10 bases between.

The CDR3 DNA sequence: TGTGCCAGCAGCTTAGACCCCAGGGGAGGGGAGACCCAGTACTTC. Protein product: CASSLDPRGGETQYF. This sequence joins TRBV13 and TRBJ2-5; tentatively, D is TRBD2 (7 bases). CDR1 and CDR2 (germline): PRHDT, FYEKMQ (reference sequence). The germline V and J ends were trimmed by 1 base and 5 bases, with 14 bases remaining between them. The CDR3 contains 15 residues.